Sequencing of this T cell receptor (beta chain) was carried out in a study of CD8+CD57+ T cells in acquired aplastic anemia. At the level of the study: Sorting CD4+ and CD8+ cells gave DNA averaging 3.2 ug. Healthy donors gave about 10 million reads on average for CD4+ cells.

This clonotype was picked up a small number of times. Its target is not known. The CDR3 contains 14 residues. CDR1 is KGHDR, CDR2 SFDVKD, per germline. V dropped 8 bases and J dropped 0 bases, with 12 bases sitting between them. Genomic DNA acted as the template from which TCR beta VDJ combination and CDR3 sequence profiling were carried out. One entry per CDR3 protein, called by TCRdb with MiXCR from the reads. Seen here are around 230,000 distinct CDR3 sequences, about 59% observed once, and the top ten hold approximately 30%. Study-level results: Controls and patients did not differ significantly in CD8+ Simpson's diversity. In common between the patients and the controls were around 29 CD8+ CDR3 sequences.

The receptor comes from a human donor in good health. The rearrangement links TRBV24-1 to TRBJ1-2, with a possible D match to TRBD1 (6 bases). Sequencing was performed on sorted CD4+, CD8+, or CD8+CD57+ T cells (not recorded which) from PBMCs. CDR3 nucleotide sequence: TGTGCCACCACTAGGACAGCCACTAACTATGGCTACACCTTC. It yields the protein CATTRTATNYGYTF.